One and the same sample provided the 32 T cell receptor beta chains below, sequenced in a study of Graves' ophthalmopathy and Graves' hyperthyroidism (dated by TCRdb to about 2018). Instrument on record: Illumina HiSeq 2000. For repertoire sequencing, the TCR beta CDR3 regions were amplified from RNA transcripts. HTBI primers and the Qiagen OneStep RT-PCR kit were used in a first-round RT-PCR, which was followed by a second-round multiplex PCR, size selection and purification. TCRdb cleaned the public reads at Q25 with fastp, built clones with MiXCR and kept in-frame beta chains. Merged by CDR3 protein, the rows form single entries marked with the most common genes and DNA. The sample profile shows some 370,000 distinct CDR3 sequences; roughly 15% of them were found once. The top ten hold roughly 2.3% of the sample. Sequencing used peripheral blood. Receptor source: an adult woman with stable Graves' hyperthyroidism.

CDR3 DNA sequence: TGTGCCATCAGGGGGGCCCAGGAAAACTATGGCTACACCTTC. This sequence encodes CAIRGAQENYGYTF. This chain connects TRBV10-3 to TRBJ1-2, with D perhaps TRBD1 (6 bases). Per the germline V gene, CDR1 is ENHRY and CDR2 is SYGVKD. V lost 6 bases and J 2 bases, leaving 13 bases between the germline ends. This CDR3 has 14 residues.

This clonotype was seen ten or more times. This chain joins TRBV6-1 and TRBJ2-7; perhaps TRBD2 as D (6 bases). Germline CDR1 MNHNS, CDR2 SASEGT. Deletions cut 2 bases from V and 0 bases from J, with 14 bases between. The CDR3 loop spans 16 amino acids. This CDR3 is CASSELLAGPSYEQYF. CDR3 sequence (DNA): TGTGCCAGCAGTGAACTGCTCGCGGGACCCTCCTACGAGCAGTACTTC.

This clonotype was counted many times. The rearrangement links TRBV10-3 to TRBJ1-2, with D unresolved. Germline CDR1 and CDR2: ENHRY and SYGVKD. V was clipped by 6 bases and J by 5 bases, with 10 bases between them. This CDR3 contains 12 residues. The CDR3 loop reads CAISEKMYGYTF. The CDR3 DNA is TGTGCCATCAGCGAGAAAATGTATGGCTACACCTTC.

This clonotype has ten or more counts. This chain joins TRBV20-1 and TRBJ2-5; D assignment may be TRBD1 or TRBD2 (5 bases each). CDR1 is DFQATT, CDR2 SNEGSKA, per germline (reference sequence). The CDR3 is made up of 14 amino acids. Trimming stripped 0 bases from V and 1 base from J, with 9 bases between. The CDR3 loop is CSARDWGTQETQYF. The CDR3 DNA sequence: TGCAGTGCTAGAGATTGGGGGACCCAAGAGACCCAGTACTTC.

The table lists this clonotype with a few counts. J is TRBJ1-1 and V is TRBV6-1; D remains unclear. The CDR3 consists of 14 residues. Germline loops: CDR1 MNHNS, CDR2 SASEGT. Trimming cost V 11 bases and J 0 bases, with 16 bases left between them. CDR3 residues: CAVAREFLNTEAFF. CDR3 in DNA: TGTGCCGTCGCCCGGGAATTCCTGAACACTGAAGCTTTCTTT.

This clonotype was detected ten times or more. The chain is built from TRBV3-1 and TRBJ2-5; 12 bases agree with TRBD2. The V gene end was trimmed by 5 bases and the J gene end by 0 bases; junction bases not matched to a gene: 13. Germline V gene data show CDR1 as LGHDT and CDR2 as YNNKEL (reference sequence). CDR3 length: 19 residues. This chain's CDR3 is CASSVRTSGKNGYQETQYF. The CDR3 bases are TGTGCCAGCAGCGTCCGGACTAGCGGGAAGAACGGGTACCAAGAGACCCAGTACTTC.

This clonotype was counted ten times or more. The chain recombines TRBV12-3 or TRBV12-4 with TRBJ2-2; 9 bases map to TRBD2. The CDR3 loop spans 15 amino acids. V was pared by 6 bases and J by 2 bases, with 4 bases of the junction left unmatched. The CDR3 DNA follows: TGTGCCAGCAGACTAGCGGGCCTTAACACCGGGGAGCTGTTTTTT. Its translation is CASRLAGLNTGELFF.

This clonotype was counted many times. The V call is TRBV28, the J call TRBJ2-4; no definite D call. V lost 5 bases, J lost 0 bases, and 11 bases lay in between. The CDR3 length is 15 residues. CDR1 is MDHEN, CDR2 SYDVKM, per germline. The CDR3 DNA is TGTGCCAGCAGTAGTACAGAGGCAGCCAAAAACATTCAGTACTTC. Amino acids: CASSSTEAAKNIQYF.

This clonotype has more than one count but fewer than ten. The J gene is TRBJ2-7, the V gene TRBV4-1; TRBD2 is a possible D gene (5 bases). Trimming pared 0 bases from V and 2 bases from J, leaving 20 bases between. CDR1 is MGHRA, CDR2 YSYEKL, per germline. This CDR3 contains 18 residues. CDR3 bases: TGCGCCAGCAGCCAAGAACCGAAGGGCGGGCAAAAAACCTACGAGCAGTACTTC. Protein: CASSQEPKGGQKTYEQYF.

The CDR3 coding sequence is TGTGCCAGTAGTAGTCCCGGGACAGAGAACACCGGGGAGCTGTTTTTT. Residues: CASSSPGTENTGELFF. The chain is built from TRBV19 and TRBJ2-2; 7 bases map to TRBD1. The junction had 6 bases not matched to a gene; V was cut back by 4 bases and J by 1 base. Looked up from germline, CDR1 is LNHDA and CDR2 is SQIVND (reference sequence). This CDR3 comprises 16 residues. Full variable domain (remainder filled in from reference TRBV19 and TRBJ2-2): DGGITQSPKYLFRKEGQNVTLSCEQNLNHDAMYWYRQDPGQGLRLIYYSQIVNDFQKGDIAEGYSVSREKKESFPLTVTSAQKNPTAFYLCASSSPGTENTGELFFGEGSRLTVL.

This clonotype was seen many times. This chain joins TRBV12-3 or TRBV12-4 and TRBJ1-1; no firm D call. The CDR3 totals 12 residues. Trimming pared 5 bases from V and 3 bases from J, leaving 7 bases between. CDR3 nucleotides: TGTGCCAGCAGTCCCACCTACACTGAAGCTTTCTTT. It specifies CASSPTYTEAFF.

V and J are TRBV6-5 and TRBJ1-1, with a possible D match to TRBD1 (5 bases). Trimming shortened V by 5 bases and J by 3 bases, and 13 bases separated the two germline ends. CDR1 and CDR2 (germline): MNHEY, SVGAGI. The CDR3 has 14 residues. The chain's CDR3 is CASSIPGLDTEAFF. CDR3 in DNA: TGTGCCAGCAGTATACCAGGGTTAGACACTGAAGCTTTCTTT.

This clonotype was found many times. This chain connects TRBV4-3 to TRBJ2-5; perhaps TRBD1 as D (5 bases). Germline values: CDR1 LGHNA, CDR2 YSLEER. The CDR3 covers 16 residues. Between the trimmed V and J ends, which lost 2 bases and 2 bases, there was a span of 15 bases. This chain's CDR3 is CASSQFLWTPQETQYF. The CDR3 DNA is TGCGCCAGCAGCCAATTTTTGTGGACACCACAAGAGACCCAGTACTTC.

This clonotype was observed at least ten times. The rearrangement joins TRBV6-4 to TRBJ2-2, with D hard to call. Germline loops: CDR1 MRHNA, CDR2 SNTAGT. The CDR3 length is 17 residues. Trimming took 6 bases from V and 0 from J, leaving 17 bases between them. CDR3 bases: TGTGCCAGCAGCCCGATCGGCCAGGCGCCGAACACCGGGGAGCTGTTTTTT. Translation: CASSPIGQAPNTGELFF.

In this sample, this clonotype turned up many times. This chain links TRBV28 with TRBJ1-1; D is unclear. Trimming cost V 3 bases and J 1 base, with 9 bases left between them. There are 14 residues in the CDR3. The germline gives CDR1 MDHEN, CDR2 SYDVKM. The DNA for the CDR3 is TGTGCCAGCAGTTTTCGGACGCAGAACACTGAAGCTTTCTTT. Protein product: CASSFRTQNTEAFF. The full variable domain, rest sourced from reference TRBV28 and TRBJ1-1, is DVKVTQSSRYLVKRTGEKVFLECVQDMDHENMFWYRQDPGLGLRLIYFSYDVKMKEKGDIPEGYSVSREKKERFSLILESASTNQTSMYLCASSFRTQNTEAFFGQGTRLTVV.

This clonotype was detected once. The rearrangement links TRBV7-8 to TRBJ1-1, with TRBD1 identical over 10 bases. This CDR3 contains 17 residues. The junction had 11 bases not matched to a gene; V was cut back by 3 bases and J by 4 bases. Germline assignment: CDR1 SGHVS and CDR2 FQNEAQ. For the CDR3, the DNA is TGTGCCAGCAGCTTGACAGGGGGCATAATAGGTCTCACTGAAGCTTTCTTT. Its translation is CASSLTGGIIGLTEAFF. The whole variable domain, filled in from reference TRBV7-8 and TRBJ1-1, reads GAGVSQSPRYKVAKRGQDVALRCDPISGHVSLFWYQQALGQGPEFLTYFQNEAQLDKSGLPSDRFFAERPEGSVSTLKIQRTQQEDSAVYLCASSLTGGIIGLTEAFFGQGTRLTVV.

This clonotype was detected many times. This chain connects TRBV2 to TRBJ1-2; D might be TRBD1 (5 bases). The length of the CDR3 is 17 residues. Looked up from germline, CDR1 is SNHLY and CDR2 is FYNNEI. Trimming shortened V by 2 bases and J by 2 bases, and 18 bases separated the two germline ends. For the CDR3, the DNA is TGTGCCAGCAGTGAAATCCTACCGAGGGACGGAAACTATGGCTACACCTTC. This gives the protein CASSEILPRDGNYGYTF.

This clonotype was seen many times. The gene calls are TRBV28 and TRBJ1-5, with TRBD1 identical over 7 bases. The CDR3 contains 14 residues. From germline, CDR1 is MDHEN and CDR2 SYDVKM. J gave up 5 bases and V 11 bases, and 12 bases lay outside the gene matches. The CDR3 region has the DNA TGTGCCTCCTGTCTCCGGGACAGCTATCAGCCCCAGCATTTT. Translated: CASCLRDSYQPQHF.

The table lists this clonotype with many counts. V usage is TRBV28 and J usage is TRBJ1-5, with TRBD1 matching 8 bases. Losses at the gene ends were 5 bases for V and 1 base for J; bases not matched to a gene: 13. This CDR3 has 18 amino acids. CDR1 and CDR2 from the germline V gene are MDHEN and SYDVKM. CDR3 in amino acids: CASSPRLFRDRSNQPQHF. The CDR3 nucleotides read TGTGCCAGCAGTCCGCGACTTTTCCGGGACAGGAGCAATCAGCCCCAGCATTTT.

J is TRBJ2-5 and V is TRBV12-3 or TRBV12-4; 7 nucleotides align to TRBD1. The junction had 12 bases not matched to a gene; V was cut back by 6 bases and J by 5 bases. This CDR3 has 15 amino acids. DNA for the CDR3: TGTGCCAGCAGCCGGGGAGACAGGGATCTGGAGACCCAGTACTTC. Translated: CASSRGDRDLETQYF.

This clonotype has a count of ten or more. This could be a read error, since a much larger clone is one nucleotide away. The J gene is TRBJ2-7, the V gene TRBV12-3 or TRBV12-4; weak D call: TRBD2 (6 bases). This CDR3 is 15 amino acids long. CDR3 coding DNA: TGTGCCGGCAGTTTAAGAGGGCTAGCGACCTACGAGCAGTACTTC. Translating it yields CAGSLRGLATYEQYF.

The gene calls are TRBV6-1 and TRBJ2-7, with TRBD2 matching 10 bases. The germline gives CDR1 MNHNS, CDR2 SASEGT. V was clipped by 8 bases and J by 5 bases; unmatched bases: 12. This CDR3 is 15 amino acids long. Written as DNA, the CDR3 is TGTGCCAGCCAAGGAATAGCGGGGGGAGCCGACGAGCAGTACTTC. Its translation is CASQGIAGGADEQYF.

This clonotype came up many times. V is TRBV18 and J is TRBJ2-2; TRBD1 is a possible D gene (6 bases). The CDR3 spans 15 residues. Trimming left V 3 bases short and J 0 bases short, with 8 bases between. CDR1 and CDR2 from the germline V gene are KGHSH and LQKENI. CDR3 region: CASSPGTPNTGELFF. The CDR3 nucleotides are TGTGCCAGCTCACCCGGGACACCGAACACCGGGGAGCTGTTTTTT.

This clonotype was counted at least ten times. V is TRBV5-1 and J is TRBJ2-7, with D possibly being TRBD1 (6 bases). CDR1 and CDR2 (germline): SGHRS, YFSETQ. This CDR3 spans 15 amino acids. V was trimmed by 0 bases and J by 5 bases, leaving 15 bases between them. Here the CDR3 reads CASSLVGTSNHEQYF. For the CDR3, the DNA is TGCGCCAGCAGCTTGGTCGGGACAAGTAACCACGAGCAGTACTTC.

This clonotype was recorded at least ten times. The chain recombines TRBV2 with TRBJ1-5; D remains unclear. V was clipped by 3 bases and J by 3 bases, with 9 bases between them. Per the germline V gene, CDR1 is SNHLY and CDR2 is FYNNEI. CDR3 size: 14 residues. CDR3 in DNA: TGTGCCAGCAGTGATTGGCAGCACAATCAGCCCCAGCATTTT. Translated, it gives CASSDWQHNQPQHF.

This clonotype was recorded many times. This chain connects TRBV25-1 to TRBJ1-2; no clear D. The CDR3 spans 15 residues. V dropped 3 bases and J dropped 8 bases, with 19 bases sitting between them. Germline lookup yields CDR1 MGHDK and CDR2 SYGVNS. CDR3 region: CASSDSFGVARGYTF. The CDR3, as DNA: TGTGCCAGCAGTGACTCGTTCGGGGTGGCGCGGGGCTACACCTTC.

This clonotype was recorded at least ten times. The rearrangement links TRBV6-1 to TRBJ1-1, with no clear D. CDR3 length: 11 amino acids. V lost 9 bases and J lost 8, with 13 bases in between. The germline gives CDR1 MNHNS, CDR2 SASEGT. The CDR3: CASQTRSEAFF. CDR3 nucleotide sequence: TGTGCCAGTCAAACGCGATCAGAAGCTTTCTTT.

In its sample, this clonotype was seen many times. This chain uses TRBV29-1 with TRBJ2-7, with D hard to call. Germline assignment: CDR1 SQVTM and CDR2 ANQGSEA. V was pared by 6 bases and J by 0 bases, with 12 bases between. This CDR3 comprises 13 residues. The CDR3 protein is CSVLDPISYEQYF. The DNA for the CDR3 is TGCAGCGTCTTGGACCCGATCTCCTACGAGCAGTACTTC.

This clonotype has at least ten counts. CDR3 amino acids: CASSSPQNSGANVLTF. The CDR3, as DNA: TGTGCCAGCAGCTCCCCACAGAACTCTGGGGCCAACGTCCTGACTTTC. The chain is built from TRBV7-8 and TRBJ2-6; D is unresolved. Deletions cut 4 bases from V and 0 bases from J, with 10 bases between. Germline CDR1 is SGHVS and CDR2 is FQNEAQ. This CDR3 region has 16 residues.

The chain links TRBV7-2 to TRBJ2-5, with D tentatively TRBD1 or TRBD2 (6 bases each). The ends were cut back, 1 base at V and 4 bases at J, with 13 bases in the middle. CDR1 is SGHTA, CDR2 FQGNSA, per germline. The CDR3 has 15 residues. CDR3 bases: TGTGCCAGCAGCTTAGTGACTCCGGGGGCAGAGACCCAGTACTTC. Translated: CASSLVTPGAETQYF.

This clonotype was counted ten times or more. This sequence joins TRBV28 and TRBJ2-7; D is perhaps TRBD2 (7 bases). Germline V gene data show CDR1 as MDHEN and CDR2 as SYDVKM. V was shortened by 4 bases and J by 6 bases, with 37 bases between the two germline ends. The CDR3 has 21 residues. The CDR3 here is CASSSPGDTQRTGGASPEQYF. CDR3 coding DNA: TGTGCCAGCAGTTCCCCGGGGGATACTCAACGAACTGGGGGGGCGAGCCCCGAGCAGTACTTC.

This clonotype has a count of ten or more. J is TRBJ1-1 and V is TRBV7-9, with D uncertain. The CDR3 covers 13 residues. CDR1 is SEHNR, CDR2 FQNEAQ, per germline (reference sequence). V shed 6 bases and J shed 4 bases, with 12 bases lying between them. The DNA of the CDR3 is TGTGCCAGCAGACCTTCCGGGCCCACTGAAGCTTTCTTT. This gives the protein CASRPSGPTEAFF.